This T cell receptor beta chain is from a study of human T cells and chemical hapten exposure. Study details: Skin on the upper inner arm, roughly 2 cm by roughly 2 cm in size, was sensitized with 2% DPC. 0.01% DPC was applied to the upper back in patch tests, which were read at 6 days.

The time point denotes: pre-sensitization, week 0. Noted treatment: therapeutic diphenylcyclopropenone sensitization with weekly scalp DPC. This clonotype has just a few counts. What it binds is not known. Study results and caveats: Unchanged with DPC sensitization were TCRs above 1 in 1000 frequency.

Unique molecular identifiers were affixed to discrete cDNA molecules within the library. MiXCR, applied by TCRdb to the RACE reads, yields one record per CDR3 protein. The top ten clones hold around 8.8% of a sample with more than 300,000 distinct CDR3 sequences, 5% to 6.5% of them seen once. The V gene end was trimmed by 2 bases and the J gene end by 7 bases; junction bases not matched to a gene: 7. This CDR3 is built from 14 residues. Germline values: CDR1 LGHDT, CDR2 YNNKEL (reference sequence). The source of this sequence is a woman younger than 35 with alopecia areata. Some clones in this sample may be carry-over from other donors' samples. The J gene is TRBJ1-2, the V gene TRBV3-1, with 7 bases that match TRBD1. Sample: whole blood, taken in connection with sensitization to the hapten diphenylcyclopropenone (DPC). In nucleotides, the CDR3 is TGTGCCAGCAGCCAAACAGCCCCAGGGGGTGGCTACACCTTC. The encoded protein is CASSQTAPGGGYTF.